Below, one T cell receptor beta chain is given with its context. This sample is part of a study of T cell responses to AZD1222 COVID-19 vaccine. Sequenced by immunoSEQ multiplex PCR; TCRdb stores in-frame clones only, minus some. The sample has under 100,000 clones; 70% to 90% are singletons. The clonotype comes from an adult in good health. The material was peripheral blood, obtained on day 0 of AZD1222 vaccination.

The CDR3: CASSNRDGNTIYF. CDR3 DNA sequence: TGTGCCAGCTCAAACAGAGATGGAAACACCATATATTTT. The rearrangement joins TRBV18 to TRBJ1-3; D call uncertain. CDR1 is KGHSH and CDR2 is LQKENI in the germline V gene. V was trimmed by 5 bases and J by 3 bases, leaving 8 bases between them. CDR3 length: 13 amino acids.